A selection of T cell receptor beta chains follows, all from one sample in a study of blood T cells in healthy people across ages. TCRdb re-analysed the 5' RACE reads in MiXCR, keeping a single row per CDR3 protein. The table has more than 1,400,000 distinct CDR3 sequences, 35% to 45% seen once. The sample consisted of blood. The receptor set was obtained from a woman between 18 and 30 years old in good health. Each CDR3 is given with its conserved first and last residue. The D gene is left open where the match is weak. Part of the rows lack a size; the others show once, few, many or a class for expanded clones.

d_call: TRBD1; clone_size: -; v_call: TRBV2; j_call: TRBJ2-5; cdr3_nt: TGTGCCAGCAGGGATGTGCTGGGACAGGGACAAGAGACCCAGTACTTC; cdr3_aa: CASRDVLGQGQETQYF
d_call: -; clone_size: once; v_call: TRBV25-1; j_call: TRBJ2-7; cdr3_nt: TGTGCCAGCAGAGAAGGAGGGCCCAGCCACGAGCAGTACTTC; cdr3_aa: CASREGGPSHEQYF
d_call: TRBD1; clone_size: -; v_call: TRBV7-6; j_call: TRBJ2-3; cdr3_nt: TGTGCCAGCAGCGACATGGACAGGGGGGGCACAGATACGCAGTATTTT; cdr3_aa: CASSDMDRGGTDTQYF
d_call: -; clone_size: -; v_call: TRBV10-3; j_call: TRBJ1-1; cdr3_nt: TGTGCCATCAGTTCGGGGACTGAAGCTTTCTTT; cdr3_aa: CAISSGTEAFF
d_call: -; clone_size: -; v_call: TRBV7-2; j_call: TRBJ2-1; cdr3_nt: TGTGCCAGCGGCGATAATCGAAGGCTAGGTTCCTACAATGAGCAGTTCTTC; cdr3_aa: CASGDNRRLGSYNEQFF
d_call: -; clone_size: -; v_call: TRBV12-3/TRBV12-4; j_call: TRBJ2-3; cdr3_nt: TGTTCCAGCAGCCCCCGGGGGTATAGATCGGAGGATACGCAGTATTTT; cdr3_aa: CSSSPRGYRSEDTQYF
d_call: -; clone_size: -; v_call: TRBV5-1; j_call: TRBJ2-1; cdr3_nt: TGCGCCAGCAGCTACCTTAAGACTATCAGCTACAATGAGCAGTTCTTC; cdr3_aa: CASSYLKTISYNEQFF
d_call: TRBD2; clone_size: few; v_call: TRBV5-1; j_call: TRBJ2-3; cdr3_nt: TGCGCCAGCAGCTTCGCCAGCGGGGGGTCATCTAGCACAGATACGCAGTATTTT; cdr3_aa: CASSFASGGSSSTDTQYF
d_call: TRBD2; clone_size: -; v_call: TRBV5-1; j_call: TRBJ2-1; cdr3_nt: TGCGCCAGCAGCTGGGTTAGCGGGATCGAGTATGAGCAGTTCTTC; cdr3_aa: CASSWVSGIEYEQFF
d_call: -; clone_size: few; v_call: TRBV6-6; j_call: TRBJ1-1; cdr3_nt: TGTGCCAGCAGTCCGGGCTCAGCCCTCACTGAAGCTTTCTTT; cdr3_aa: CASSPGSALTEAFF
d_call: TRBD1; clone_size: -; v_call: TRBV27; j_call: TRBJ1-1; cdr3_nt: TGTGCCAGCAGTTTCTCCAGGGGGCGGACTGAAGCTTTCTTT; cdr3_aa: CASSFSRGRTEAFF
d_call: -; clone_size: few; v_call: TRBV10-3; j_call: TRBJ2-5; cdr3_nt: TGTGCCATCAGTGAGTCGTGGGAATTGGAAGAGACCCAGTACTTC; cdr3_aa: CAISESWELEETQYF
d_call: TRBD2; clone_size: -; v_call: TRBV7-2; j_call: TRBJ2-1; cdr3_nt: TGTGCCAGCAGCTTATTTTCTCTAGCGGTCCCCTCGTACAATGAGCAGTTCTTC; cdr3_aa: CASSLFSLAVPSYNEQFF
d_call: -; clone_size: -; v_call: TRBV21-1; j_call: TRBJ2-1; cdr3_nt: TGTGCCAGCAGCCTTACTAGCGGGGGGTTCTATGAGCAGTTCTTC; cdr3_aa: CASSLTSGGFYEQFF
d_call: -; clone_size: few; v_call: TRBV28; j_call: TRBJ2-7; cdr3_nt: TGTGCCAGCAGTTGGAACAGAGTTTACGAGCAGTACTTC; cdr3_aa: CASSWNRVYEQYF
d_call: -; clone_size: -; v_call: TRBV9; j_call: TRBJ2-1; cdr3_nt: TGTGCCAGCAGCGTACGCTCAACACTAAATGAGCAGTTCTTC; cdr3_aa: CASSVRSTLNEQFF
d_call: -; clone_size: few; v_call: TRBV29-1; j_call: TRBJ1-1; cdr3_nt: TGCAGCCACCCCTCGGACACTGAAGCTTTCTTT; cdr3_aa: CSHPSDTEAFF
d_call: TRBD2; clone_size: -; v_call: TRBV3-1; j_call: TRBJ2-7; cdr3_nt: TGTGCCAGCAGCCCGACTAGCGGCGCTTTCTACGAGCAGTACTTC; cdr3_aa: CASSPTSGAFYEQYF
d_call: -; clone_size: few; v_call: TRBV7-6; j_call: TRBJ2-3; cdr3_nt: TGTGCCAGCAGCGCCGAGGTAGAGTCACAAGATACGCAGTATTTT; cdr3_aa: CASSAEVESQDTQYF
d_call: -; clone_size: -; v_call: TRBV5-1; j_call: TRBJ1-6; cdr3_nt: TGCGCCAGCAGCTTGGGACCCTCTCCTCGACCCCTCCACTTT; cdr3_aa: CASSLGPSPRPLHF
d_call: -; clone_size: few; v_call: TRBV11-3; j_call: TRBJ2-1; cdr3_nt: TGTGCCAGCAGCTTAGATTCTGAACCTTACAATGAGCAGTTCTTC; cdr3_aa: CASSLDSEPYNEQFF
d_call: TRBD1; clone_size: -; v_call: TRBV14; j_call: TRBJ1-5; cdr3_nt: TGTGCCGGCAGTCCGAGCTCAGGGGGATATGGTGCGCCCCAGCATTTT; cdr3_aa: CAGSPSSGGYGAPQHF
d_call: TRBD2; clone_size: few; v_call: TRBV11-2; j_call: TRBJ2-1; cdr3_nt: TGTGCCAGCAGATATGATAGCGGGGGCTCCTACAATGAGCAGTTCTTC; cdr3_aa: CASRYDSGGSYNEQFF
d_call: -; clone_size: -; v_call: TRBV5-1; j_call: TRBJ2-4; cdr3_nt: TGCGCCAGTAGCTTGGCCGGACGCCTGGTGGCCAAAACCATTCAGTACTTC; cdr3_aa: CASSLAGRLVAKTIQYF
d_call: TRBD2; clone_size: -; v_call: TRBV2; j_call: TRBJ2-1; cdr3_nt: TGTGCCAGCAAGACTAGCGGGGGGGCGGCCTACAATGAGCAGTTCTTC; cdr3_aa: CASKTSGGAAYNEQFF
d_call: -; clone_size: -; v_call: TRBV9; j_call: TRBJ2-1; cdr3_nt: TGTGCCAGCAGCGTAGGAGTCTACAATGAGCAGTTCTTC; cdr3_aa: CASSVGVYNEQFF
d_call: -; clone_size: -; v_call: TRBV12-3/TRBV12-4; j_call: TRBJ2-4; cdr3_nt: TGTGCCAGCAGTCGCGGACAGCTTCTAGCCAAAAACATTCAGTACTTC; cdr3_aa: CASSRGQLLAKNIQYF
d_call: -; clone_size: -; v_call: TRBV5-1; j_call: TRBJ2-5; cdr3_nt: TGCGCCAGCATCGAGGGCGAGACCCAGTACTTC; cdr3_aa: CASIEGETQYF
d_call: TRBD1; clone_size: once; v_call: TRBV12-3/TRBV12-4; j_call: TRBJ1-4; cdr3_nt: TGTGCCAGCAGCCGCGGACAGGGCCCAACTAATGAAAAACTGTTTTTT; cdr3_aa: CASSRGQGPTNEKLFF
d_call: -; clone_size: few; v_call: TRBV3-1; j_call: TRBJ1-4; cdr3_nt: TGTGCCAGCAGCCAAGGCGGACCTGGAGAAAAACTGTTTTTT; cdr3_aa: CASSQGGPGEKLFF
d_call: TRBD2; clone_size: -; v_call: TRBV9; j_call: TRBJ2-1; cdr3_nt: TGTGCCAGCAGCGCCCTAGGGGAAGCGGGGGGGCACAATGAGCAGTTCTTC; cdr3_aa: CASSALGEAGGHNEQFF
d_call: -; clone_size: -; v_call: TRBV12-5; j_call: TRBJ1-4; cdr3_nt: TGTGCTAGTGGTTTGGTACTCGGGCAGGGGAATGAAAAACTGTTTTTT; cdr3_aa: CASGLVLGQGNEKLFF
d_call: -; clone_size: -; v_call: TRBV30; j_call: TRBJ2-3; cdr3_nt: TGTGCCTGGAGTGTGGGGGCAGACCCCTTGCTGGATACGCAGTATTTT; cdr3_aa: CAWSVGADPLLDTQYF
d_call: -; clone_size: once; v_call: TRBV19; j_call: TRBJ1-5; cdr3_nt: TGTGCCAGTAGCTATGGGCGACAGGGCAATCAGCCCCAGCATTTT; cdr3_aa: CASSYGRQGNQPQHF
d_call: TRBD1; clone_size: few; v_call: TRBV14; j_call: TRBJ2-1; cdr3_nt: TGTGCCAGCAGCCGACCTCGGACAGGGGCCGGCTACAATGAGCAGTTCTTC; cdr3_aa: CASSRPRTGAGYNEQFF
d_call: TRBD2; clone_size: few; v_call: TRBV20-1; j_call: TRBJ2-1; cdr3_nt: TGCAGTGCTAGAGACGCTAGCGGGGAGAGCTACAATGAGCAGTTCTTC; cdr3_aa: CSARDASGESYNEQFF